These 21 T cell receptor beta chains came from one sample sequenced in a study of T cells in localized non-small cell lung cancer. The protocol was immunoSEQ multiplex PCR, while the TCRdb copy is restricted to in-frame clones and leaves out a portion. The table records tens of thousands of clones, 81% of them present only once. The specimen comprised peripheral blood mononuclear cells, sampled before any cancer treatment. The source is a male donor at least 60 years old with stage II lung adenocarcinoma.

The gene calls are TRBV25-1 and TRBJ2-7; the D is unclear. The V gene's germline CDR1 is MGHDK and CDR2 SYGVNS. V dropped 6 bases and J dropped 2 bases, with 11 bases sitting between them. The CDR3 runs to 13 residues. As DNA, the CDR3 is TGTGCCAGCAGGGACCCACACACCTACGAGCAGTACTTC. It encodes CASRDPHTYEQYF.

V gene TRBV5-4 combines with J gene TRBJ1-1, with 9 nucleotides matching TRBD1. V was pared by 4 bases and J by 5 bases, with 6 bases of the junction left unmatched. CDR1 is SGHNT, CDR2 YYREEE, per germline (reference sequence). There are 14 residues in the CDR3. This CDR3 reads CASSPTGGRTEAFF. Here the CDR3 DNA reads TGTGCCAGCAGCCCGACAGGGGGTCGGACTGAAGCTTTCTTT.

J is TRBJ2-1 and V is TRBV15; 8 bases map to TRBD1. CDR1 is LNHNV and CDR2 is YYDKDF in the germline V gene (reference sequence). This CDR3 region has 17 residues. The ends lost 2 bases at V and 7 bases at J; junction bases unmatched: 13. CDR3 DNA: TGTGCCACCAGCAGACCTCCCGAGACAGGGGCCATGAATGAGCAGTTCTTC. Its protein product is CATSRPPETGAMNEQFF.

V usage is TRBV5-8 and J usage is TRBJ2-1; 9 bases line up with TRBD2. This CDR3 is 18 amino acids long. Looked up from germline, CDR1 is SGHTS and CDR2 is YDEGEE. V shed 3 bases, J shed 6 bases, and the junction held 16 bases outside the gene matches. In nucleotides, the CDR3 is TGTGCCAGCAGCTCTCTAATAGCGGGAGTGCCCGGTTCCAATGAGCAGTTCTTC. It specifies CASSSLIAGVPGSNEQFF.

This clone has a single count. The chain carries TRBV30 and TRBJ2-6, with 7 bases fitting TRBD1. Germline lookup yields CDR1 GTSNPN and CDR2 SVGIG (reference sequence). This CDR3 contains 16 residues. With 6 bases clipped from V and 2 bases from J, the junction kept 10 bases outside the gene matches. The CDR3 region has the DNA TGTGCCTGCAATAATGTCAGGGGGACTGGGGCCAACGTCCTGACTTTC. This sequence encodes CACNNVRGTGANVLTF.

V is TRBV19 and J is TRBJ2-7; D not resolved. V shed 3 bases and J shed 3 bases, with 12 bases lying between them. The CDR3 spans 14 residues. Germline CDR1 and CDR2: LNHDA and SQIVND (reference sequence). As DNA, the CDR3 is TGTGCCAGTAGTATGATGACTGGGCACTACGAGCAGTACTTC. This gives the protein CASSMMTGHYEQYF.

The gene calls are TRBV14 and TRBJ2-5, with TRBD1 as a possible D gene (6 bases). CDR3 length: 16 amino acids. Trimming shortened V by 4 bases and J by 5 bases, and 20 bases separated the two germline ends. CDR1 is SGHDN, CDR2 FVKESK, per germline. CDR3 residues: CASSLLTGQTGETQYF. CDR3 bases: TGTGCCAGCAGCCTGCTTACAGGGCAAACGGGGGAGACCCAGTACTTC.

The chain has TRBV18 and TRBJ2-7; 7 bases align to TRBD1. The CDR3 covers 13 residues. With 5 bases clipped from V and 6 bases from J, the junction kept 7 bases outside the gene matches. CDR1 and CDR2 (germline): KGHSH, LQKENI. CDR3 loop: CASSETGLSEQYF. CDR3 sequence (DNA): TGTGCCAGCTCAGAGACAGGGCTAAGCGAGCAGTACTTC.

The sample holds one count of this clone. J is TRBJ1-4 and V is TRBV18, with D unclear. The CDR3 is 16 amino acids. The germline V gene encodes CDR1 KGHSH and CDR2 LQKENI. Trimming took off 8 bases at V and 2 bases at J, with 18 bases between the two ends. CDR3: CASAPRNIRTNEKLFF. The CDR3 nucleotides are TGTGCCAGCGCGCCACGAAACATCAGGACTAATGAAAAACTGTTTTTT.

CDR3 loop: CASSLGGLGFTEAFF. DNA of the CDR3: TGTGCCAGCAGCTTGGGGGGGTTGGGATTCACTGAAGCTTTCTTT. V gene TRBV5-4 combines with J gene TRBJ1-1; a possible D gene is TRBD1 (5 bases). This CDR3 contains 15 residues. The germline CDR1 and CDR2 sequences are SGHNT and YYREEE (reference sequence). V lost 0 bases to trimming and J lost 4 bases, with 13 bases between them.

The chain joins TRBV28 to TRBJ2-3; D is perhaps TRBD2 (6 bases). Trimming pared 8 bases from V and 5 bases from J, leaving 14 bases between. CDR1 and CDR2 (germline): MDHEN, SYDVKM. The CDR3 has 13 amino acids. The CDR3 spells CASGIRELDTQYF. In nucleotides, the CDR3 is TGTGCCAGCGGTATCCGGGAGCTAGATACGCAGTATTTT.

This sequence joins TRBV12-1 and TRBJ2-1. TRBV12-1 is annotated as a pseudogene. CDR3 size: 14 residues. The CDR3 DNA sequence: TGTGCCAGCAGCTCCAGGGAGGGGGCCAATGAGCAGTTCTTC. This encodes CASSSREGANEQFF.

This clone was recorded a few times. The V and J genes are TRBV5-8 and TRBJ1-4; D may be TRBD1 (6 bases). Germline CDR1 SGHTS, CDR2 YDEGEE. The CDR3 sequence is 14 residues long. With 4 bases removed from V and 8 bases from J, the gap between germline ends came to 15 bases. The CDR3 sequence is CASSPLGAGEKLFF. CDR3 bases: TGTGCCAGCAGCCCCTTGGGGGCAGGAGAAAAACTGTTTTTT.

The chain carries TRBV5-4 and TRBJ2-2, with TRBD1 identical over 7 bases. The CDR3 totals 16 residues. Germline CDR1 is SGHNT and CDR2 is YYREEE (reference sequence). The V gene end was trimmed by 4 bases and the J gene end by 4 bases; junction bases not matched to a gene: 10. The CDR3 region is CASSQGTDPSTGELFF. The CDR3 DNA reads TGTGCCAGCAGCCAAGGGACAGATCCATCCACCGGGGAGCTGTTTTTT.

This chain connects TRBV7-2 to TRBJ2-3, with TRBD2 identical over 14 bases. Unmatched junction bases numbered 3, after V lost 3 bases and J lost 4 bases. Germline V gene lookup returns CDR1 SGHTA and CDR2 FQGNSA. The CDR3 has 16 residues. The CDR3, as DNA: TGTGCCAGCAGCTTTTCGGGACTAGCGGGAGCAGATACGCAGTATTTT. Protein product: CASSFSGLAGADTQYF. Full variable domain (remainder filled in from reference TRBV7-2 and TRBJ2-3): GAGVSQSPSNKVTEKGKDVELRCDPISGHTALYWYRQSLGQGLEFLIYFQGNSAPDKSGLPSDRFSAERTGGSVSTLTIQRTQQEDSAVYLCASSFSGLAGADTQYFGPGTRLTVL.

The rearrangement links TRBV5-1 to TRBJ2-1; no reliable D call. V lost 1 base and J lost 7, with 18 bases in between. The CDR3 totals 16 residues. The germline gives CDR1 SGHRS, CDR2 YFSETQ. Here the CDR3 reads CASSLSDSPLGNEQFF. As DNA, the CDR3 is TGCGCCAGCAGCTTGTCCGACTCACCTCTGGGGAATGAGCAGTTCTTC.

The chain joins TRBV5-1 to TRBJ2-5; 10 nucleotides match TRBD1. CDR1 is SGHRS, CDR2 YFSETQ, per germline. The V and J ends lost 4 bases and 6 bases, in that order; junction bases with no gene match: 3. The length of the CDR3 is 13 residues. The CDR3 region has the DNA TGCGCCAGCAGCGAGGGACAGGGGCAGACCCAGTACTTC. Its translation is CASSEGQGQTQYF.

This clone has a single count. The chain links TRBV19 to TRBJ2-7, with D tentatively TRBD1 or TRBD2 (5 bases each). V lost 8 bases and J 0 bases, leaving 14 bases between the germline ends. CDR3 length equals 14 residues. Germline V gives CDR1 LNHDA, CDR2 SQIVND (reference sequence). CDR3 bases: TGTGCCAGTTCTCGGGACGGCCTCTCCTACGAGCAGTACTTC. This codes for CASSRDGLSYEQYF.

The gene calls are TRBV6-5 and TRBJ2-7; 11 bases agree with TRBD2. Germline V gene data show CDR1 as MNHEY and CDR2 as SVGAGI. The V segment lost 6 bases and the J segment 6 bases; nucleotides outside the gene matches: 10. This CDR3 is built from 15 residues. The CDR3 here is CASRVTSGSSREQYF. The CDR3 region has the DNA TGTGCCAGCAGGGTTACTAGCGGGAGCTCCCGCGAGCAGTACTTC.

The rearrangement uses TRBV19 and TRBJ1-3; no reliable D call. V lost 2 bases to trimming and J lost 8 bases, with 13 bases between them. Germline CDR1 LNHDA, CDR2 SQIVND (reference sequence). This CDR3 has 14 amino acids. CDR3 DNA sequence: TGTGCCAGTAGTATAAGACAAGCTCTGGACACCATATATTTT. Encoded protein: CASSIRQALDTIYF.

V and J are TRBV27 and TRBJ2-7, with D possibly being TRBD2 (6 bases). CDR1 and CDR2 from the germline V gene are MNHEY and SMNVEV (reference sequence). V was pared by 6 bases and J by 2 bases, with 17 bases between. This CDR3 is built from 15 residues. CDR3 region: CASSQAKPGAYEQYF. The DNA of the CDR3 is TGTGCCAGCAGCCAGGCCAAGCCGGGGGCCTACGAGCAGTACTTC.